This note documents a single T cell receptor beta chain sequence. The sample is drawn from a study of blood T cell repertoires in COVID-19. Study summary: Samples of COVID-19 (acute and convalescent) were obtained from the United States, Italy and Spain. The analysed material was cDNA or gDNA that came from T cells, B-cell-depleted T cells, or PBMCs.

This CDR3 is built from 15 residues. The V end was cut by 1 base, the J end by 2 bases, with 9 bases between. In germline, CDR1 is SNHLY, CDR2 FYNNEI. Study processing details: Scientists estimated how many nucleated cells there were by amplifying reference gene primers. Data came from immunoSEQ multiplex PCR; TCRdb stores just in-frame clones and leaves some out. V, J and clone size were drawn from that table, and D and trimming were deduced from the DNA. The profile shows under 80,000 clones, 88% of them singletons. The chain has TRBV2 and TRBJ1-3; TRBD1 might be the D (5 bases). The sequenced sample consisted of peripheral blood. The clonotype was recovered from a human donor in a cohort sampled during active COVID-19. This CDR3 is CASSEGRQPGNTIYF. In DNA, the CDR3 is TGTGCCAGCAGTGAAGGAAGACAGCCTGGAAACACCATATATTTT. The whole variable domain, filled in from reference TRBV2 and TRBJ1-3, reads EPEVTQTPSHQVTQMGQEVILRCVPISNHLYFYWYRQILGQKVEFLVSFYNNEISEKSEIFDDQFSVERPDGSNFTLKIRSTKLEDSAMYFCASSEGRQPGNTIYFGEGSWLTVV.